Described below is a single TCR beta chain sequence and its context. TCRdb's copy holds only in-frame clones and misses some; the assay was immunoSEQ multiplex PCR. The data hold 300,000 to 350,000 clones, with approximately 85% observed a single time. Per germline, CDR1 MNHNS and CDR2 SASEGT. This CDR3 contains 14 residues. V lost 7 bases, J lost 9 bases, and 9 bases stayed unmatched. This entry is derived from a study of cytomegalovirus exposure and HLA in healthy donors. The source is a man aged 25-45 years in good health and CMV-seronegative. The chain recombines TRBV6-1 with TRBJ1-6; the match to TRBD1 covers 7 bases. Sequencing was carried out using PBMCs. The CDR3 spells CASTTGQVRSPLHF. CDR3 nucleotide sequence: TGTGCCAGCACCACCGGACAGGTGCGTTCACCCCTCCACTTT.